This TCR beta chain was observed in a study of type 1 and type 2 diabetes patients. Each diabetic donor fulfilled classification criteria for either type 1 or type 2. V shed 1 base, J shed 3 bases, and the junction held 8 bases outside the gene matches. Germline CDR1 and CDR2: SGHTA and FQGNSA. This CDR3 spans 16 amino acids. Amplification started from genomic DNA. Multiplex PCR with 30 forward and 13 reverse primers amplified the TCR beta CDR3. MiXCR, applied by TCRdb to the multiplex PCR reads, yields one record per CDR3 protein. Of about 290,000 distinct CDR3 sequences listed, over 45% are singletons. Only a few counts were recorded for this clonotype.

Sequencing was done on a sample of peripheral blood mononuclear cells (PBMCs). V usage is TRBV7-2 and J usage is TRBJ2-7, with 8 bases matching TRBD2. The origin of this receptor is a man in his late teens or twenties with type 2 diabetes. CDR3 amino acids: CASSLVERGTHYEQYF. DNA of the CDR3: TGTGCCAGCAGCTTAGTGGAGCGGGGGACCCACTACGAGCAGTACTTC.